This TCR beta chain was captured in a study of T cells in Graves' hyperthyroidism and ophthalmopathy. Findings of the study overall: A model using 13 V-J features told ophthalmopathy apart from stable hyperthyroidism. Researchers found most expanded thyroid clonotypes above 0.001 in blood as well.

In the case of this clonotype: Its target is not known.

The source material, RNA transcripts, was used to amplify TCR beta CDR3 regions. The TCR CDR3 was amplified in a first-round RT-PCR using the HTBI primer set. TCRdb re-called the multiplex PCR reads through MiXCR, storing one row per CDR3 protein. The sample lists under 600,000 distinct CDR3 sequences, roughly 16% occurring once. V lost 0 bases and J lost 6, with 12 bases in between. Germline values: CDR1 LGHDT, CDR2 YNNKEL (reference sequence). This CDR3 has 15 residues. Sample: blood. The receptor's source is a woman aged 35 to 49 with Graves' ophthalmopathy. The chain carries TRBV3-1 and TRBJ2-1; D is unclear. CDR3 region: CASSQEMLPGNEQFF. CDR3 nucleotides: TGTGCCAGCAGCCAAGAAATGCTGCCAGGCAATGAGCAGTTCTTC.